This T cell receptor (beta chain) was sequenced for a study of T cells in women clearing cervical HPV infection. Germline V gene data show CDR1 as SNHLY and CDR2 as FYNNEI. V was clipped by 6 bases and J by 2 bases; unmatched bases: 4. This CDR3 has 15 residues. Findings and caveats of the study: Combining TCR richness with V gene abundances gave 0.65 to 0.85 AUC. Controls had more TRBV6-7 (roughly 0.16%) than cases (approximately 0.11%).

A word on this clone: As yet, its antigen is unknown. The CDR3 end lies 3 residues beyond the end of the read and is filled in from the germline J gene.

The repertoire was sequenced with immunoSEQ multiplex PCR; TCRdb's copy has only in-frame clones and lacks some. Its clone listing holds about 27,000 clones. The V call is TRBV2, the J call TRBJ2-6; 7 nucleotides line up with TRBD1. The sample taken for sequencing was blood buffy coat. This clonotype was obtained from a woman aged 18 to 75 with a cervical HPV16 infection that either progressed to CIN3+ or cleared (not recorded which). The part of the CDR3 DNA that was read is TGTGCCAGCAGCCAACAGGGGACTGGGGCCAACGTC. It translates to CASSQQGTGANV. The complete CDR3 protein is CASSQQGTGANVLTF.